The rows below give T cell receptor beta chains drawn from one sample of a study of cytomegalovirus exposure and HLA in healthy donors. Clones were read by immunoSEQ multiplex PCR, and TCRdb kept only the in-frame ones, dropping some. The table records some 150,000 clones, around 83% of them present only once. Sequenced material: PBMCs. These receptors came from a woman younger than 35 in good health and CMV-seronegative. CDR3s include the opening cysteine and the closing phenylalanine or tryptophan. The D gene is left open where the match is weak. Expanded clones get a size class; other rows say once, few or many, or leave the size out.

CASSLGGSSVTGELFF,TGTGCCAGCAGTTTGGGCGGGAGTTCCGTCACCGGGGAGCTGTTTTTT,.,TRBV28,TRBJ2-2,TRBD2
CASSAGTGGLTYGFEQYF,TGTGCCAGCAGTGCCGGGACAGGGGGCCTCACCTACGGATTCGAGCAGTACTTC,.,TRBV6-1,TRBJ2-7,TRBD1
CASSPPNQLAGSTDTQYF,TGTGCCAGCTCACCTCCAAACCAACTAGCGGGGAGCACAGATACGCAGTATTTT,.,TRBV18,TRBJ2-3,TRBD2
CASSFNPGGGELFF,TGCGCCAGCAGCTTTAACCCAGGTGGCGGGGAGCTGTTTTTT,few,TRBV4-3,TRBJ2-2,.
CASSSQGTGDQPQHF,TGTGCCAGCAGTTCACAAGGGACGGGGGATCAGCCCCAGCATTTT,.,TRBV28,TRBJ1-5,.
CASSPLRSGGVRSYEQYF,TGCGCCAGCAGCCCCCTGCGGAGCGGGGGGGTCCGCTCCTACGAGCAGTACTTC,.,TRBV4-1,TRBJ2-7,TRBD2
CASSYNRGVYTGELFF,TGTGCCAGCAGTTACAACAGGGGAGTCTACACCGGGGAGCTGTTTTTT,.,TRBV6-5,TRBJ2-2,TRBD1
CASSLSTGVTDNEQFF,TGTGCCAGCAGTCTCTCGACAGGGGTAACCGACAATGAGCAGTTCTTC,few,TRBV27,TRBJ2-1,TRBD1
CASSSDRGYTIYF,TGTGCCAGCAGCTCAGACAGGGGCTACACCATATATTTT,.,TRBV11-2,TRBJ1-3,TRBD1
CASSQDPGYGYTF,TGCGCCAGCAGCCAAGATCCAGGTTACGGCTACACCTTC,.,TRBV4-3,TRBJ1-2,.
CASSDTGRGGYTF,TGTGCCAGCAGCGATACAGGGAGAGGCGGCTACACCTTC,.,TRBV27,TRBJ1-2,.
CASTPGGSAYNEQFF,TGTGCCAGTACCCCAGGGGGGAGCGCCTACAATGAGCAGTTCTTC,.,TRBV19,TRBJ2-1,.
CSVGTIDRVMYEQYF,TGCAGCGTTGGAACAATAGACAGGGTAATGTACGAGCAGTACTTC,.,TRBV29-1,TRBJ2-7,TRBD1
CATSRTSGGAGGDTQYF,TGTGCCACCAGCAGGACTAGCGGGGGGGCCGGGGGAGATACGCAGTATTTT,.,TRBV15,TRBJ2-3,TRBD2
CASSTTGPYEQYF,TGTGCCAGCAGTACGACAGGTCCCTACGAGCAGTACTTC,.,TRBV6-6,TRBJ2-7,.
CASSPPAGGWDYGYTF,TGTGCCAGCTCACCACCGGCAGGGGGCTGGGATTATGGCTACACCTTC,.,TRBV18,TRBJ1-2,TRBD1
CASRTYGTAYNEQFF,TGTGCCAGTAGAACCTACGGGACAGCCTACAATGAGCAGTTCTTC,few,TRBV19,TRBJ2-1,TRBD1
CAISAQNQPQHF,TGTGCCATCAGTGCGCAGAATCAGCCCCAGCATTTT,few,TRBV10-3,TRBJ1-5,.
CASSLGARGLYNEQFF,TGTGCCAGCAGCTTAGGTGCGCGGGGGCTATACAATGAGCAGTTCTTC,.,TRBV7-2,TRBJ2-1,.
CSVALAGGYTGELFF,TGCAGCGTTGCACTAGCGGGAGGTTACACCGGGGAGCTGTTTTTT,.,TRBV29-1,TRBJ2-2,TRBD2
CASSILAGETQYF,TGTGCCAGCAGCATACTAGCGGGGGAGACCCAGTACTTC,.,TRBV6-4,TRBJ2-5,TRBD2
CASSLGQVGTGELFF,TGCGCCAGCAGCCTTGGACAGGTTGGAACCGGGGAGCTGTTTTTT,.,TRBV5-1,TRBJ2-2,TRBD1
CASSAAGLPTDTQYF,TGTGCCAGCAGTGCTGCCGGACTGCCGACAGATACGCAGTATTTT,.,TRBV2,TRBJ2-3,.
CASSQGQGLRYEQYF,TGTGCCAGCAGCCAGGGACAGGGGTTGCGGTACGAGCAGTACTTC,.,TRBV7-9,TRBJ2-7,TRBD1
CASSYPAGAGNTEAFF,TGTGCCAGCAGTTACCCGGCAGGGGCCGGGAACACTGAAGCTTTCTTT,.,TRBV28,TRBJ1-1,.
CASSPGTLSSYEQYF,TGCGCCAGCAGCCCCGGGACTCTTAGCTCCTACGAGCAGTACTTC,.,TRBV5-1,TRBJ2-7,.
CASSVDQGAYEQYF,TGTGCCAGCAGCGTAGACCAGGGGGCCTACGAGCAGTACTTC,.,TRBV9,TRBJ2-7,TRBD1
CASSYYYLAGGGTSSYNEQFF,TGTGCCAGCAGTTACTACTATCTAGCGGGAGGGGGAACCAGCTCCTACAATGAGCAGTTCTTC,.,TRBV2,TRBJ2-1,TRBD2
CASGGGAGISPLHF,TGTGCCAGCGGAGGGGGAGCGGGAATTTCACCCCTCCACTTT,.,TRBV9,TRBJ1-6,.
CASSLAAGPQHF,TGTGCCAGCAGCTTAGCGGCGGGACCCCAGCATTTT,.,TRBV7-2,TRBJ1-5,.
CASRPRETGGYTF,TGTGCCAGTAGGCCGCGGGAAACCGGAGGCTACACCTTC,.,TRBV19,TRBJ1-2,.
CASSLTGDNYGYTF,TGTGCCAGCAGCTTGACAGGGGATAACTATGGCTACACCTTC,.,TRBV5-4,TRBJ1-2,TRBD1
CASSYDRGVTDTQYF,TGTGCCAGCAGCTACGACAGGGGAGTAACAGATACGCAGTATTTT,.,TRBV5-4,TRBJ2-3,TRBD1
CAISEGQGSEAFF,TGTGCCATCAGCGAGGGGCAGGGCTCTGAAGCTTTCTTT,once,TRBV10-3,TRBJ1-1,.
CASSPTSGLSYEQYF,TGTGCCAGCTCACCGACTAGCGGACTCTCCTACGAGCAGTACTTC,.,TRBV18,TRBJ2-7,TRBD2
CASSLPGTGANGYTF,TGTGCCAGCAGCTTACCCGGGACAGGGGCCAATGGCTACACCTTC,.,TRBV7-2,TRBJ1-2,TRBD1
CASSLAWGGEKLFF,TGTGCCAGCAGCCTGGCTTGGGGCGGTGAAAAACTGTTTTTT,.,TRBV5-5,TRBJ1-4,.